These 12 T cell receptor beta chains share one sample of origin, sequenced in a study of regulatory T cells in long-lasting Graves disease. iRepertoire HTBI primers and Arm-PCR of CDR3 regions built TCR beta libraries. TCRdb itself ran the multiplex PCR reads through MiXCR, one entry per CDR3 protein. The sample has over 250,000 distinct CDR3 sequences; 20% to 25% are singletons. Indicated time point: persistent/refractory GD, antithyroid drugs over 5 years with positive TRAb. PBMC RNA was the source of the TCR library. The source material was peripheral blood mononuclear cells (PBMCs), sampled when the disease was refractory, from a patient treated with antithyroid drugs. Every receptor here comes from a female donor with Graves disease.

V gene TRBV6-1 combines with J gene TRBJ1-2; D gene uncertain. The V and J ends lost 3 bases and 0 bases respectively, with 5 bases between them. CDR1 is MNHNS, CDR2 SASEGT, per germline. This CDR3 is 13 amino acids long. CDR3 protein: CASSEVTNYGYTF. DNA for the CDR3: TGTGCCAGCAGTGAGGTGACTAACTATGGCTACACCTTC.

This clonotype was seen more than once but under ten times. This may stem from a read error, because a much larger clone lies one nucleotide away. CDR3 amino acids: CASSSRLAGDLPGELFF. Here the CDR3 DNA reads TGTGCCAGCAGTTCCCGTCTAGCGGGAGACCTACCCGGGGAGCTGTTTTTT. V is TRBV27 and J is TRBJ2-2, with 10 bases matching TRBD2. The CDR3 loop spans 17 amino acids. Germline loops: CDR1 MNHEY, CDR2 SMNVEV (reference sequence). With V trimmed by 4 bases and J by 6 bases, 11 bases remained unmatched.

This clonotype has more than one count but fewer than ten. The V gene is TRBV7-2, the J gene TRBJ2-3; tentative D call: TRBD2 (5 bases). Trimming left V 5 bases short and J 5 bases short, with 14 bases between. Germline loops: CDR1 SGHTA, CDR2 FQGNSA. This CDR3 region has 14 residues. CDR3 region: CASSRPPGIDTQYF. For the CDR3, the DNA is TGTGCCAGCAGCCGACCCCCGGGGATAGATACGCAGTATTTT.

CDR3 in amino acids: CASGASPYNEQFF. The CDR3 nucleotides read TGTGCTAGTGGTGCCTCCCCTTACAATGAGCAGTTCTTC. V usage is TRBV12-5 and J usage is TRBJ2-1; D is undetermined. This CDR3 region has 13 residues. Looked up from germline, CDR1 is LGHNT and CDR2 is FRNRAP. Trimming removed 5 bases from V and 4 bases from J, with 9 bases in between.

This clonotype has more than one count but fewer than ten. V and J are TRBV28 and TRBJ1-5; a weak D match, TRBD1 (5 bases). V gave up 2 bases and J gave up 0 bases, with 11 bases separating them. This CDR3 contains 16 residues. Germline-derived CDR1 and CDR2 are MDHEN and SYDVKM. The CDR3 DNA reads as TGTGCCAGCAGTTTAAGTTGGGGCTATAGCAATCAGCCCCAGCATTTT. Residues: CASSLSWGYSNQPQHF.

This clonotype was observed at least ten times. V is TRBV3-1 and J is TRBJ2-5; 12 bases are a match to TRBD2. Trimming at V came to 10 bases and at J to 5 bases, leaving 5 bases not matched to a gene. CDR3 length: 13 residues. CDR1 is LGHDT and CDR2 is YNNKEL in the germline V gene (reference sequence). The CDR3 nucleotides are TGTGCCACCGGACTAGCGGGATCGGAGACCCAGTACTTC. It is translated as CATGLAGSETQYF.

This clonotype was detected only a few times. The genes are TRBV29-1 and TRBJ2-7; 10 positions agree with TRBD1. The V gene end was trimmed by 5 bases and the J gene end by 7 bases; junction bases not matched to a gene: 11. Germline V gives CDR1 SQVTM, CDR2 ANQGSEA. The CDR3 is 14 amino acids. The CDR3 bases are TGCAGCGTTCGCCTCGACAGGGGGCTACTAGAGCAGTACTTC. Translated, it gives CSVRLDRGLLEQYF.

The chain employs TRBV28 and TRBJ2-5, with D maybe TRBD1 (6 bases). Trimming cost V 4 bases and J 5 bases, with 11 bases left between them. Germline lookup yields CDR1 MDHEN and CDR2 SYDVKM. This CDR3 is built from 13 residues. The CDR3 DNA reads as TGTGCCAGCAGTTCCCACAGGGAGGAGACCCAGTACTTC. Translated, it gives CASSSHREETQYF.

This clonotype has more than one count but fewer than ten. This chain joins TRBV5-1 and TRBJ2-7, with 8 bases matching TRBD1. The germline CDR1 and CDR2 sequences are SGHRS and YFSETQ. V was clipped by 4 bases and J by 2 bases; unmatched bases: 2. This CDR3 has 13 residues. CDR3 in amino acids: CASSEGQAYEQYF. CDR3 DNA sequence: TGCGCCAGCAGCGAGGGACAGGCCTACGAGCAGTACTTC.

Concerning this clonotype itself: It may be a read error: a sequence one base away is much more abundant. CDR3 region: CASSTGRRALF. CDR3 DNA sequence: TGTGCCAGCAGTACAGGGAGGCGAGCTCTCTTT. This sequence joins TRBV6-1 and TRBJ1-1, with D perhaps TRBD1 (6 bases). The CDR3 contains 11 residues. The germline V gene has CDR1 MNHNS and CDR2 SASEGT.

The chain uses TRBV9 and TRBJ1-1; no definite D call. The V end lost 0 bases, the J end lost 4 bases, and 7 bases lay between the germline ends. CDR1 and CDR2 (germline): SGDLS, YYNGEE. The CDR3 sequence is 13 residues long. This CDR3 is CASSVALGTEAFF. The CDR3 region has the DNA TGTGCCAGCAGCGTAGCTTTAGGCACTGAAGCTTTCTTT.

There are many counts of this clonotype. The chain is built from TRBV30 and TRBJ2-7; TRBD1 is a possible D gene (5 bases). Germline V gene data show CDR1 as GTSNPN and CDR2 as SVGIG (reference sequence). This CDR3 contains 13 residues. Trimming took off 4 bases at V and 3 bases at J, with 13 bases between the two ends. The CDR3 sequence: CAWTQDGLYEQYF. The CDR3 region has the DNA TGTGCCTGGACACAGGACGGCCTCTACGAGCAGTACTTC. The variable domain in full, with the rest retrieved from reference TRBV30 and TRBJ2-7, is SQTIHQWPATLVQPVGSPLSLECTVEGTSNPNLYWYRQAAGRGLQLLFYSVGIGQISSEVPQNLSASRPQDRQFILSSKKLLLSDSGFYLCAWTQDGLYEQYFGPGTRLTVT.